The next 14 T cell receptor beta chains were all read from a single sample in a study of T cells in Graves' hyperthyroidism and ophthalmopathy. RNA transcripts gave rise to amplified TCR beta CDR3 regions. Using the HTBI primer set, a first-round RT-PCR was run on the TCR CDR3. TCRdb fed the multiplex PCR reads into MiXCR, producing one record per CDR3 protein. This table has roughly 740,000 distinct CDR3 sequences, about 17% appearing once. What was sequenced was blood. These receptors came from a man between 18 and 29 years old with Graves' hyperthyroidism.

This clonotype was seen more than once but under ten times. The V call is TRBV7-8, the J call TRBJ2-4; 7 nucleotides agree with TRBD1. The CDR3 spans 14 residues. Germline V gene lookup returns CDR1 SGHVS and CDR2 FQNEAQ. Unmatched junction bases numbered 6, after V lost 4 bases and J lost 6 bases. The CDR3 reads CASSSLDRRNIQYF. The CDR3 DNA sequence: TGTGCCAGCAGCTCATTGGACAGGCGAAACATTCAGTACTTC.

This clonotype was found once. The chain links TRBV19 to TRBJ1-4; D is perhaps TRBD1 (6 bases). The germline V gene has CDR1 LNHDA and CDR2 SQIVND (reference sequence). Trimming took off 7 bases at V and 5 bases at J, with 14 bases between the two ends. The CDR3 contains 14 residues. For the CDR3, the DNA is TGTGCCAGTACCGCACGGGGGCGGAATGAAAAACTGTTTTTT. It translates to CASTARGRNEKLFF.

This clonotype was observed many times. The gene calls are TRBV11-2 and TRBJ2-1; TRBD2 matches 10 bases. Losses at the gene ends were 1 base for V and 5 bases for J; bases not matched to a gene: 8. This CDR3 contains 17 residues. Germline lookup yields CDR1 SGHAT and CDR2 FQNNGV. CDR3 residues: CASSLGCVLAGNNEQFF. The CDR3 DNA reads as TGTGCCAGCAGCTTAGGTTGTGTACTAGCGGGAAACAATGAGCAGTTCTTC.

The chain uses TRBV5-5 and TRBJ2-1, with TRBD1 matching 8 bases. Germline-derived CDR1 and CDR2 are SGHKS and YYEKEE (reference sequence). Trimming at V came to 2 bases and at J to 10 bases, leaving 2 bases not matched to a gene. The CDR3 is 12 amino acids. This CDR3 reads CASSFRDREQFF. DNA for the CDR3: TGTGCCAGCAGCTTTCGGGACAGGGAGCAGTTCTTC.

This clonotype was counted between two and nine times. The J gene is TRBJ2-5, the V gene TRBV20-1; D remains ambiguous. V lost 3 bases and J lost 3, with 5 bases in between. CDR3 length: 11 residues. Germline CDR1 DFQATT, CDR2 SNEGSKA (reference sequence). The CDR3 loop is CSASFKETQYF. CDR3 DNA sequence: TGCAGTGCTAGTTTCAAAGAGACCCAGTACTTC.

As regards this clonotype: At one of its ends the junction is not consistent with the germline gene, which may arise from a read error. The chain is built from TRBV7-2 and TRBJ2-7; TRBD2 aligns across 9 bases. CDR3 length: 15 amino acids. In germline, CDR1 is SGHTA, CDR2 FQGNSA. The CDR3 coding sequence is TGCGCCAGCAGCTCGCGACTAGCGGACCCCTCCGAGCAGTACTTC. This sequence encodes CASSSRLADPSEQYF.

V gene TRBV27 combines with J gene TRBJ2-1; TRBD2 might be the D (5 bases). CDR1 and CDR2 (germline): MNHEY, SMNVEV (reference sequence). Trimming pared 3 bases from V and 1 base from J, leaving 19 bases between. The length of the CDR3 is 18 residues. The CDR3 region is CASSFRGMGFNSYNEQFF. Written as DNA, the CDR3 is TGTGCCAGCAGTTTTAGAGGGATGGGTTTTAATTCCTACAATGAGCAGTTCTTC.

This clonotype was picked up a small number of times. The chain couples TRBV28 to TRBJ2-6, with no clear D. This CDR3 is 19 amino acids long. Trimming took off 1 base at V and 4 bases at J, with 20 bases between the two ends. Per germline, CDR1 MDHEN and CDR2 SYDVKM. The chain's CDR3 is CASSLLGREEVRGANVLTF. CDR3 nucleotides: TGTGCCAGCAGTTTATTAGGGCGTGAAGAGGTGAGAGGGGCCAACGTCCTGACTTTC.

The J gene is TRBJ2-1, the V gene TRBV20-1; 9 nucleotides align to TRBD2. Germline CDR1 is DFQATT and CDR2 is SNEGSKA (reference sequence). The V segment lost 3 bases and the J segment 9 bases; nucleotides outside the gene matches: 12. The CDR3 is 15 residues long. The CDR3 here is CSASGGGGRAGEQFF. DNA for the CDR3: TGCAGTGCTAGCGGAGGCGGCGGGAGGGCCGGTGAGCAGTTCTTC.

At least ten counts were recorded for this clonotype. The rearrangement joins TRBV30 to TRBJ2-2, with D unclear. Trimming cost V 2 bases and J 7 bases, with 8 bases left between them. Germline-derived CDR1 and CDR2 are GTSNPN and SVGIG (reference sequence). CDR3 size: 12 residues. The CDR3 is CAWSNPSGELFF. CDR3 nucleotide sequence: TGTGCCTGGAGTAATCCTAGCGGGGAGCTGTTTTTT.

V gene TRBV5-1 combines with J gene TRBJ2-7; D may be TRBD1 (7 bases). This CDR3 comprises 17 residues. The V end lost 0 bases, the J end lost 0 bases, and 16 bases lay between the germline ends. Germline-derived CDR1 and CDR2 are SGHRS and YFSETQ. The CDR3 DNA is TGCGCCAGCAGCTTGGGGGGACAGCGGGCTAGCTCCTACGAGCAGTACTTC. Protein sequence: CASSLGGQRASSYEQYF.

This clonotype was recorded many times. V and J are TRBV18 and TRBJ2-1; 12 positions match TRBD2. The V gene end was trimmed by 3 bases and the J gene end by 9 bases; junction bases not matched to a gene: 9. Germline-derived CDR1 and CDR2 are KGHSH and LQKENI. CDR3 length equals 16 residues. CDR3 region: CASSPPKLAGGSEQFF. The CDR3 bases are TGTGCCAGCTCACCGCCTAAACTAGCGGGAGGAAGTGAGCAGTTCTTC.

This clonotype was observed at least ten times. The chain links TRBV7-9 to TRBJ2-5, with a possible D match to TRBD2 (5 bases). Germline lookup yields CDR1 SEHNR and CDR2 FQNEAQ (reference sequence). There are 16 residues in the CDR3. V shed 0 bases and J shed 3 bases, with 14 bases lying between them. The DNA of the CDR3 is TGTGCCAGCAGCTTAGCGAGGGCGTCTGCAGAAGAGACCCAGTACTTC. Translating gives CASSLARASAEETQYF.

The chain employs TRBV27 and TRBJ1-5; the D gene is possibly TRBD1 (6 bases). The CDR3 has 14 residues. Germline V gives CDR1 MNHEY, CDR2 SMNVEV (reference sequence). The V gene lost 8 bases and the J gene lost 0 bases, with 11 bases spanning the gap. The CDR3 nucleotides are TGTGCCAGCTCGGAGGGGGATAGCAATCAGCCCCAGCATTTT. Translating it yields CASSEGDSNQPQHF.